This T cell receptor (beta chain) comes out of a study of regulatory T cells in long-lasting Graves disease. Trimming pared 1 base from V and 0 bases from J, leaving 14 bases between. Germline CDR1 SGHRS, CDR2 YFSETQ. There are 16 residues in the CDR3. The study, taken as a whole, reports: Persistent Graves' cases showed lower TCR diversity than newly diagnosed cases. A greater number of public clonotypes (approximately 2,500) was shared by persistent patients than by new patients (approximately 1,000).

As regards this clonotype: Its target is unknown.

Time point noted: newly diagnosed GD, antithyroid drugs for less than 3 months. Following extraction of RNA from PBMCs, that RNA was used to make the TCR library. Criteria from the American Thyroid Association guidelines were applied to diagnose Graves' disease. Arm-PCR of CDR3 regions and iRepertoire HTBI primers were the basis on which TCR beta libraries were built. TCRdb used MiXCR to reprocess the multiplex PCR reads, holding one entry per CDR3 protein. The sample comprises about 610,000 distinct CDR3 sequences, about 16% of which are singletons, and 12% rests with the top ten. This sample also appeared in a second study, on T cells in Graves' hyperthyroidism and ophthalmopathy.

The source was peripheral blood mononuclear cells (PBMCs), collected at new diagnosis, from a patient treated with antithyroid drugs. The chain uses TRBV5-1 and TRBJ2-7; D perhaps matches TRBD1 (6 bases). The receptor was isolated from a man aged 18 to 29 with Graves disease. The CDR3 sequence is CASSLRGGLSSYEQYF. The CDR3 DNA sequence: TGCGCCAGCAGCTTGCGAGGGGGATTAAGCTCCTACGAGCAGTACTTC.